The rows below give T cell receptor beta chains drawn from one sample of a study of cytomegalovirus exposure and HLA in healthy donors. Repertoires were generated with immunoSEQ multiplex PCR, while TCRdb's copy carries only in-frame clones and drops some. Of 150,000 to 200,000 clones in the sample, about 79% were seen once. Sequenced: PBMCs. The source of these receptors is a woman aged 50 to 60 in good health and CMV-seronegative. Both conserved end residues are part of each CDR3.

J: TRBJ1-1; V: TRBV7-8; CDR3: CASRFRGQGALGNTEAFF
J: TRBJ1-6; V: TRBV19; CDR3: CASRDKPNSPLHF
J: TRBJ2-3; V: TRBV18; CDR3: CASSPPTSGADTQYF
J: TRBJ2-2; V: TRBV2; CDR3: CASSATGLGELFF
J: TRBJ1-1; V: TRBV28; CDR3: CASSFTGSMNTEAFF
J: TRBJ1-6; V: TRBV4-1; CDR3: CASSQEPIIGNSPLHF
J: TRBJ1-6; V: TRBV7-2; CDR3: CASSLDRWALHF
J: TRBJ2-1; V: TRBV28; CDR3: CASRSAGTEQFF
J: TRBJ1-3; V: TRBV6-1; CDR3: CASSGIRGEGNTIYF
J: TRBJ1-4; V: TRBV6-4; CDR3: CASSARAVSPIEKLFF
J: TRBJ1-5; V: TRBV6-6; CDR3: CASSLTGVGDHQPQHF
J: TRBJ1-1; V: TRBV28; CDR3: CASSLRRGTGQRTEAFF
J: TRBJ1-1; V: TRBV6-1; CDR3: CASSEVRTLYTEAFF
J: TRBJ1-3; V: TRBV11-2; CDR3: CASSRRGSDQSGNTIYF
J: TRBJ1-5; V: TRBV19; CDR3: CASSDRAGQPQHF
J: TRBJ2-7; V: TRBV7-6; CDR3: CASSLASERGFEQYF
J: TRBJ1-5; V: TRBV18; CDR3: CASSGLTGRINQPQHF
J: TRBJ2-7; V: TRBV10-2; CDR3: CATHIGRGTYEQYF
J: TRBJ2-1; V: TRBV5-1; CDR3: CASNLLTASGSRFYNEQFF
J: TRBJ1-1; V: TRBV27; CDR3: CASSSPGGTFLTEAFF
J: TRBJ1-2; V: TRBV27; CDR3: CASSLLGGVGYGYTF
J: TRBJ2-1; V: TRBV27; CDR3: CASSFSGNNEQFF
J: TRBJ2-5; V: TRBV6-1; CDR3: CASSEREETQYF
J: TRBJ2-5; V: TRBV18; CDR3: CASSLGLQETQYF
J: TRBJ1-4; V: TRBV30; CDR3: CAWGNQGASNEKLFF
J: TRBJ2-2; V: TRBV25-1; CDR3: CASSLGTSGYTGELFF
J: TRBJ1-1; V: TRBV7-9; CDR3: CASTRGGVSNTEAFF